This record concerns one TCR beta chain sequence. This clone was seen at least ten times. Its cognate antigen has yet to be identified. The read gets to within 3 residues of the CDR3 end, and the germline J gene fills in the rest. This sample stems from a study of T cell clonality in common variable immunodeficiency (dated by TCRdb to 2015 to 2017). The CDR3 holds 14 amino acids from the cysteine to the phenylalanine. The DNA shown is the part of the CDR3 that was read: 33 bases, in frame from base 1. CDR1 and CDR2 are drawn from the germline V gene: WSHSY, SAAADI. V ends up 8 bases short and J 6 bases short, with an unmatched junction base count of 6. Most of the CVID patients and most of the healthy controls were of Caucasian heritage. Heparinized peripheral whole blood samples of about 5 to 9 ml were collected from each donor. TCRbeta CDR3 repertoires were sequenced from genomic DNA of adults with common variable immune deficiency (CVID) and healthy adult controls. There were around 22 healthy adult volunteers in the control group (around twelve female and approximately ten male), ranging in age from about 23 to 75 years, with a mean age of around 35. Diluted blood was density-centrifuged over Hypaque 1077 or Ficoll-Paque to isolate peripheral blood mononuclear cells. Genomic DNA was extracted from unsorted mononuclear cells by Qiagen column purification or by a centrifugation-based method.

Beyond this particular receptor, the publication reports: CVID TCRbeta sequences were reported to have fewer deletions and N-nucleotide insertions and to lack highly modified clones with 13 or more V deletions. According to the authors, figuring out what caused the increased clonality in CVID would require sequencing the repertoires of T cell subpopulations. TCRbeta clonality was higher in CVID subjects than in healthy controls (t-test p = 0.018), and the increase was most characteristic of about a third of subjects. Even though DNA input was equal, the average per sample came to about 81,820 unique sequences for controls compared with about 34,000 for CVID samples. Fewer TCRbeta clones were shared among CVID subjects than among healthy controls (p < 0.0001). Correlations between repertoire features and clinical complications were limited by patient heterogeneity within the CVID cohort.

CVID samples and control samples contributed equivalent amounts of genomic DNA as sequencing input. For every sample, a 60 bp segment covering the rearranged TCRbeta CDR3 region was amplified and then sequenced. The immunoSEQ assay, a bias-corrected multiplex PCR combined with high-throughput sequencing, was used for TCRbeta amplification. Per the source publication's procedure: Every unique nucleotide sequence counted as a clone and was annotated with V, D and J genes, copy number and frequency. Sequences were labeled productive if in frame, and non-productive if out of frame or containing stop codons. As previously described, clonality was computed from Shannon's entropy. Mean CDR3 Kyte-Doolittle hydropathy was derived from the predicted amino acid sequences of productive clones. Using the R hclust function, scaled V gene usage was clustered hierarchically with Manhattan distance and complete linkage. Sharing of clones by CDR3 amino acid sequence was evaluated through resampling of 12 repertoires per group over 100 rounds. Repertoires were searched for roughly 70 published EBV-specific and around 240 published CMV-specific TCRbeta sequences. After a couple of CVID samples that produced fewer than 10,000 sequences were dropped from the analysis, some 40 CVID repertoires remained. TCRdb stores this immuneACCESS table with in-frame sequences only. Part of the clones is absent; in the studies checked, under half of the shortfall reflects unresolved V genes, and no reason is known for the rest. V, J and clone size are taken as reported in that table, and D and trimming were inferred from the DNA itself. The table records some 80,000 clones for this sample, and not one of them appears only once. The biggest ten clones account for approximately 0.8% of the sample.

This clonotype was obtained from a person aged 18-70 years in good health. The sequencing sample was made of peripheral blood mononuclear cells. The rearrangement joined TRBV10-2 to TRBJ2-1; TRBD2 fits 11 bases in the junction. Partial CDR3 DNA: TGCGCCAGCCTCGGGACTAGCGGACGCAATGAG. It translates to CASLGTSGRNE. The entire CDR3 is CASLGTSGRNEQFF.